This T cell receptor beta chain was recovered during a study of blood T cells in healthy people across ages. The CDR3 runs 14 residues. Looked up from germline, CDR1 is DFQATT and CDR2 is SNEGSKA (reference sequence). This clonotype occurred a few times. A J-beta primer mix and a sample-barcoded 5' primer were used in a second PCR of roughly 6 to 11 cycles. TCRdb called the 5' RACE reads again in MiXCR, with one record for every CDR3 protein. The repertoire holds over a million distinct CDR3 sequences, with under 55% as singletons. Sequenced input: blood. The rearrangement links TRBV20-1 to TRBJ2-4; the match to TRBD2 covers 7 bases. The end of the DNA fits TRBJ2-5 better, so the J call may be wrong. The sequence came from a woman aged 55-70 years in good health. CDR3 loop: CSASGVREGETQYF. CDR3 DNA sequence: TGCAGTGCTAGCGGTGTCAGGGAGGGAGAGACCCAGTACTTC.